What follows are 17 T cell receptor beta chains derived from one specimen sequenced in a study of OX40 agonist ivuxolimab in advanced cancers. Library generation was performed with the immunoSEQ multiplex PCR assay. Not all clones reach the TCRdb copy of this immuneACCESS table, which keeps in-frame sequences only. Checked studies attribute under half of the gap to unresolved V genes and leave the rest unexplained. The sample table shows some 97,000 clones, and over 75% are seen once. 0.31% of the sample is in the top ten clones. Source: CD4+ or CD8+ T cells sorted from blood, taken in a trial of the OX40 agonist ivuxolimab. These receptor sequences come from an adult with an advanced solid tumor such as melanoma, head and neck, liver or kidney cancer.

CDR3 loop: CASSAEGRQFF. The DNA for the CDR3 is TGTGCCAGCAGTGCTGAGGGAAGGCAGTTCTTC. The chain is built from TRBV2 and TRBJ2-1; D perhaps matches TRBD2 (5 bases). The V and J ends lost 4 bases and 12 bases respectively, with 10 bases between them. The CDR3 is 11 residues long. Per the germline V gene, CDR1 is SNHLY and CDR2 is FYNNEI.

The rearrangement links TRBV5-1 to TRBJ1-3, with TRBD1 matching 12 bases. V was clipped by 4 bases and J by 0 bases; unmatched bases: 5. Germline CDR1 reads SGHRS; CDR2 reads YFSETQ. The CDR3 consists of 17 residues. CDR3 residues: CASSPGQGANSGNTIYF. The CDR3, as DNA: TGCGCCAGCAGCCCGGGACAGGGGGCAAACTCTGGAAACACCATATATTTT.

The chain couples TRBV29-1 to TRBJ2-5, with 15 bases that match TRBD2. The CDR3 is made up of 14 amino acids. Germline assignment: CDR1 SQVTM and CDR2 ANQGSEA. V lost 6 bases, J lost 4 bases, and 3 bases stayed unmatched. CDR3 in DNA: TGCAGCGTATCGGGACTAGCGGGAGGAGAGACCCAGTACTTC. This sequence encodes CSVSGLAGGETQYF.

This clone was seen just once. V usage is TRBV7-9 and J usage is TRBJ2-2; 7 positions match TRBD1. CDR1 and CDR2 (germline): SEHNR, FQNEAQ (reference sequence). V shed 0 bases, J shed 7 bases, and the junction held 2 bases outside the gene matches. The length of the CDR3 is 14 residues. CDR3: CASSLAGGSGELFF. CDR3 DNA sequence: TGTGCCAGCAGCTTAGCAGGGGGCAGCGGGGAGCTGTTTTTT. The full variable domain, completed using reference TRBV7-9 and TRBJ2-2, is DTGVSQNPRHKITKRGQNVTFRCDPISEHNRLYWYRQTLGQGPEFLTYFQNEAQLEKSRLLSDRFSAERPKGSFSTLEIQRTEQGDSAMYLCASSLAGGSGELFFGEGSRLTVL.

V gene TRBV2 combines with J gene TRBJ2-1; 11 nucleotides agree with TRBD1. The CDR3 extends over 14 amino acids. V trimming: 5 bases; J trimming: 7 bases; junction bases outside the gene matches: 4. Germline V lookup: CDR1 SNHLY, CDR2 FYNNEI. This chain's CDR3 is CASSKDRGLNEQFF. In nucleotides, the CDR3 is TGTGCCAGCAGTAAGGACAGGGGGCTGAATGAGCAGTTCTTC.

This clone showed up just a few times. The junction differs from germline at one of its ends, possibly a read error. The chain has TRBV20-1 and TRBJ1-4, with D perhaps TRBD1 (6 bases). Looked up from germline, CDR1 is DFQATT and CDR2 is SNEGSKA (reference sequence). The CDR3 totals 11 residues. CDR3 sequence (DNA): TGCAGTGCCCGTCGGGTACAGGGAGGAATTTTT. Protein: CSARRVQGGIF.

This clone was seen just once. CDR3 protein: CAISNRGLLTDTQYF. The CDR3 bases are TGTGCCATCTCCAACCGGGGACTACTCACAGATACGCAGTATTTT. The J gene is TRBJ2-3, the V gene TRBV10-3; 7 bases line up with TRBD2. V shed 8 bases, J shed 2 bases, and the junction held 10 bases outside the gene matches. Germline CDR1 ENHRY, CDR2 SYGVKD. The CDR3 sequence is 15 residues long.

The CDR3, as DNA: TGTGCCAGCAGCCAGACGAATGCTAACACTGAAGCTTTCTTT. Translation: CASSQTNANTEAFF. The genes are TRBV7-9 and TRBJ1-1, with no clear D. Germline V gene lookup returns CDR1 SEHNR and CDR2 FQNEAQ (reference sequence). The ends were cut back, 5 bases at V and 2 bases at J, with 12 bases in the middle. CDR3 length equals 14 residues.

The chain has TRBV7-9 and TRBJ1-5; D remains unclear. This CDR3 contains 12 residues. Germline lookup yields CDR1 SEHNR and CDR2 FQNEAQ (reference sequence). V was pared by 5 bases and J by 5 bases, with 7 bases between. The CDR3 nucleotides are TGTGCCAGCAGCCAAACTTATCAGCCCCAGCATTTT. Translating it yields CASSQTYQPQHF.

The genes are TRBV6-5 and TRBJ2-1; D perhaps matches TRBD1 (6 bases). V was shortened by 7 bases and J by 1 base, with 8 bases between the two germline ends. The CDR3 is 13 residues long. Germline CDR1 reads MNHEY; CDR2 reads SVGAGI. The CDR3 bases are TGTGCCAGCATGCAGGGGTCCTACAATGAGCAGTTCTTC. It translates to CASMQGSYNEQFF.

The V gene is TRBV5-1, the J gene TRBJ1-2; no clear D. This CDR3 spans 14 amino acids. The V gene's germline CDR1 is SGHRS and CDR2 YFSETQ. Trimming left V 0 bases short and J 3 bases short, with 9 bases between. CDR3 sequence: CASSLAGEDYGYTF. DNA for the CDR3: TGCGCCAGCAGCTTGGCCGGGGAGGACTATGGCTACACCTTC.

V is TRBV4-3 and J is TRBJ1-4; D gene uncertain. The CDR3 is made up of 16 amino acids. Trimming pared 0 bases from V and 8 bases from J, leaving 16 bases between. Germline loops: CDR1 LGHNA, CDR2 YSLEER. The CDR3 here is CASSQDRQVGREKLFF. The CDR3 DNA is TGCGCCAGCAGCCAAGATCGGCAGGTCGGGCGGGAAAAACTGTTTTTT.

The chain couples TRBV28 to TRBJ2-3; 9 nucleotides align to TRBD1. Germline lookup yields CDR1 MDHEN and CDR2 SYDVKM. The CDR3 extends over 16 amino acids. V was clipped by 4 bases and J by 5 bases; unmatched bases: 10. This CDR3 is CASSSPGTGRRDTQYF. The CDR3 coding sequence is TGTGCCAGCAGTTCACCCGGGACAGGGCGACGAGATACGCAGTATTTT.

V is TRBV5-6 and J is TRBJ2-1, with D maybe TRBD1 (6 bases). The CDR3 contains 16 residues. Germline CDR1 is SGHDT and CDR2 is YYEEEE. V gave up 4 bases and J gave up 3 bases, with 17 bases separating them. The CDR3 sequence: CASSTGQLKIYNEQFF. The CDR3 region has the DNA TGTGCCAGCAGCACAGGACAGCTGAAGATCTACAATGAGCAGTTCTTC.

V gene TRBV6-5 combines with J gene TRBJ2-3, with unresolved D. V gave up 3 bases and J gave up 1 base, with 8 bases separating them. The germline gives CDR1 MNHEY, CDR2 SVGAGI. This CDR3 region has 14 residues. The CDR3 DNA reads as TGTGCCAGCAGTTATAACAGCCGCACAGATACGCAGTATTTT. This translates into CASSYNSRTDTQYF.

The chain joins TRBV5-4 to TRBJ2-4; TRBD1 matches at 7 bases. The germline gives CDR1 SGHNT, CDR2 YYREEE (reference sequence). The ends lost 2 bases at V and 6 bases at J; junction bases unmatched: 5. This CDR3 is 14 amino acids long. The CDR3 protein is CASSFRDSSNIQYF. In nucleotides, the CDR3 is TGTGCCAGCAGCTTCCGGGACAGTTCAAACATTCAGTACTTC.

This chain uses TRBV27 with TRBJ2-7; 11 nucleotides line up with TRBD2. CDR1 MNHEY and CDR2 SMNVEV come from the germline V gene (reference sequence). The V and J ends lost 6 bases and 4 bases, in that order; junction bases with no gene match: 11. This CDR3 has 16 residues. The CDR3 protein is CASSDLAGGHLYEQYF. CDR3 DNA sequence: TGTGCCAGCAGCGACTTAGCGGGAGGGCACTTATACGAGCAGTACTTC.